The T cell receptor (beta chain) under discussion was sequenced for a study of Tregs in tolerant kidney transplant recipients. Thawed PBMCs were rested overnight at 37°C with about 220 IU/ml IL-2 before regulatory T cell sorting. CDR3 length equals 14 residues. Trimming removed 5 bases from V and 5 bases from J; junction bases left unmatched: 5. CDR1 is SEHNR, CDR2 FQNEAQ, per germline (reference sequence). Here immunoSEQ multiplex PCR was the method, and the copy in TCRdb shows in-frame clones only, minus some. The sample lists over 50,000 clones, approximately 85% occurring once. The receptor's source is a human donor who received a combined kidney and bone marrow transplant. V is TRBV7-9 and J is TRBJ2-7; TRBD1 matches 11 bases. Sample: Tregs from blood, taken before the transplant. The CDR3 DNA reads TGTGCCAGCAGCCGTGGACAGGGGGCAAACGAGCAGTACTTC. This codes for CASSRGQGANEQYF.